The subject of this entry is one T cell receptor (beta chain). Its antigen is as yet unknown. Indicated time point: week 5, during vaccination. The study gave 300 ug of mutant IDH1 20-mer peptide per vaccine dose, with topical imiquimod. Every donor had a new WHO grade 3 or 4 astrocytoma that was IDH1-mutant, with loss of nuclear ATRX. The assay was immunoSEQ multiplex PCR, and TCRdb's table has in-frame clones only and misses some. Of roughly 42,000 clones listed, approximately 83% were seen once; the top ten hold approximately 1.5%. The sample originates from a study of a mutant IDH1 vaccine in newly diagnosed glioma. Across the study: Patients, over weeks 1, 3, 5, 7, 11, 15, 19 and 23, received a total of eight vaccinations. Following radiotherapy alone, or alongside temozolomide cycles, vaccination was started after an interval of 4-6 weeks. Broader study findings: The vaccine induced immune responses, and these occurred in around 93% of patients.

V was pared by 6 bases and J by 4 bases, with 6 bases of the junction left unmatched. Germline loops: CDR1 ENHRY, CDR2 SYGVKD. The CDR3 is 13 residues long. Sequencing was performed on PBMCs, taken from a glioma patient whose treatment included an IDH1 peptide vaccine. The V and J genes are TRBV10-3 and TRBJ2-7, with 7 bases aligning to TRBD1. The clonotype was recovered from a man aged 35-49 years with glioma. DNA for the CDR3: TGTGCCATCAGCGGACAGGAAGGGTACGAGCAGTACTTC. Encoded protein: CAISGQEGYEQYF.